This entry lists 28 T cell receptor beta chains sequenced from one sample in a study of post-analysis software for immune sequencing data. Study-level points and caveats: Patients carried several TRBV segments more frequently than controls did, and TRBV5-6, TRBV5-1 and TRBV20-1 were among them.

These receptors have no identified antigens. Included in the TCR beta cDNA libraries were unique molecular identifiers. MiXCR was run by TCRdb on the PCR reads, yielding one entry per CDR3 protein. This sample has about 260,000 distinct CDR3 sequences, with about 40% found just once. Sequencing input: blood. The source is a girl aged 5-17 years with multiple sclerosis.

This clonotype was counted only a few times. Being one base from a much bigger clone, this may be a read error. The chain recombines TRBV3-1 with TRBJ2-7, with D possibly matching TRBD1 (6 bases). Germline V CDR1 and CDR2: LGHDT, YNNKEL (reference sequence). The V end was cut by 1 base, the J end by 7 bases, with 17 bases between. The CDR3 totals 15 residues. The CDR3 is CASSQGQGPYNEQYF. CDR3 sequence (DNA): TGTGCCAGCAGCCAAGGGCAGGGGCCATACAATGAGCAGTACTTC.

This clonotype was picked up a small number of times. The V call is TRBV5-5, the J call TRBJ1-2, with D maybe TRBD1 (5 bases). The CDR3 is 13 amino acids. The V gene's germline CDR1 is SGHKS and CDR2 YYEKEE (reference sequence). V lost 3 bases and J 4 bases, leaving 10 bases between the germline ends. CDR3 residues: CASSYPGGYGYTF. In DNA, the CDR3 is TGTGCCAGCAGCTACCCGGGGGGCTATGGCTACACCTTC.

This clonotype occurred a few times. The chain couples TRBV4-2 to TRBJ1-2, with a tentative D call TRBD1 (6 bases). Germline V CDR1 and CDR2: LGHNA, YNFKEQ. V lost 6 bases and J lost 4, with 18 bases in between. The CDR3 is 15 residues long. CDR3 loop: CASREGGQPTYGYTF. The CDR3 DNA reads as TGTGCCAGCAGGGAAGGGGGGCAGCCCACCTATGGCTACACCTTC.

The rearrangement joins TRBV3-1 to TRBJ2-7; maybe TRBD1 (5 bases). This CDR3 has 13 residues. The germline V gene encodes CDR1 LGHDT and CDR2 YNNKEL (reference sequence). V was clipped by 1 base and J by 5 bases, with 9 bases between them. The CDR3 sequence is CASSQGRVHEQYF. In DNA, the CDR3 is TGTGCCAGCAGCCAAGGCAGGGTCCACGAGCAGTACTTC.

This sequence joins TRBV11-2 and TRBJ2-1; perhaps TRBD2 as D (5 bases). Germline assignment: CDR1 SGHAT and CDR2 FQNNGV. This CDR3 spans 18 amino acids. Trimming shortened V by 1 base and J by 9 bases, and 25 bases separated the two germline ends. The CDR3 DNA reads TGTGCCAGCAGCTTAGCGTGGGCAGAACGAACCGGGAACGGTGAGCAGTTCTTC. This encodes CASSLAWAERTGNGEQFF.

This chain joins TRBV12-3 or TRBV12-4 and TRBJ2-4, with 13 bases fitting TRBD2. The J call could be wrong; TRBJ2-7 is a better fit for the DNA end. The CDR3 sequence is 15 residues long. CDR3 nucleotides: TGTGCCAGCAGCCGACTAGCGGGAGGCATCCACGAGCAGTACTTC. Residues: CASSRLAGGIHEQYF.

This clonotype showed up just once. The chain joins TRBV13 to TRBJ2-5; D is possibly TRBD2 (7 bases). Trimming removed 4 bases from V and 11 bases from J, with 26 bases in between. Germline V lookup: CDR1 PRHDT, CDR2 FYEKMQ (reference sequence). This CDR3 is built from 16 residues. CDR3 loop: CASSWVETDPEGGQYF. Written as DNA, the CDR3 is TGTGCCAGCAGCTGGGTCGAGACAGATCCCGAGGGGGGGCAGTACTTC. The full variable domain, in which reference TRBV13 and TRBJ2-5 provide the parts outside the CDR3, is AAGVIQSPRHLIKEKRETATLKCYPIPRHDTVYWYQQGPGQDPQFLISFYEKMQSDKGSIPDRFSAQQFSDYHSELNMSSLELGDSALYFCASSWVETDPEGGQYFGPGTRLLVL.

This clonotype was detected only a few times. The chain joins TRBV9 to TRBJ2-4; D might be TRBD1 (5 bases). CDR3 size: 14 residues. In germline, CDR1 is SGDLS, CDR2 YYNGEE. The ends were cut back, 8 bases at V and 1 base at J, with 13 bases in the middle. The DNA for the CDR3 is TGTGCCAGTAGGGAAGGGGTGGCCAAAAACATTCAGTACTTC. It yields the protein CASREGVAKNIQYF. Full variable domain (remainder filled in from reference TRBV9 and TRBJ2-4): DSGVTQTPKHLITATGQRVTLRCSPRSGDLSVYWYQQSLDQGLQFLIQYYNGEERAKGNILERFSAQQFPDLHSELNLSSLELGDSALYFCASREGVAKNIQYFGAGTRLSVL.

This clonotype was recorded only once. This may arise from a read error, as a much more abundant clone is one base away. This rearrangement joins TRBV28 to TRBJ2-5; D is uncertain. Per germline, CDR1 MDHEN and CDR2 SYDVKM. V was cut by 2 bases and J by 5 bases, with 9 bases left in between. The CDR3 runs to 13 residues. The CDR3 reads CASSLRTSETQYF. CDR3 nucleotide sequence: TGTGCCAGCAGTTTACGGACGTCGGAGACCCAGTACTTC.

The CDR3 DNA reads TGTGCCAGCAGCCAGCCGGGACTAGCGGGCTACAATGAGCAGTTCTTC. Its protein is CASSQPGLAGYNEQFF. The rearrangement joins TRBV14 to TRBJ2-1, with 12 bases lining up with TRBD2. The length of the CDR3 is 16 residues. Germline CDR1 is SGHDN and CDR2 is FVKESK. The trim removed 3 bases at V and 3 bases at J, leaving 3 bases unmatched.

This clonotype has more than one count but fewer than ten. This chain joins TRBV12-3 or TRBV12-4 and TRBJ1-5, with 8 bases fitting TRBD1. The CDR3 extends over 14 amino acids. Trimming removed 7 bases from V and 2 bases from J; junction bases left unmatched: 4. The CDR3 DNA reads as TGTGCCAGCATCCCGGGACAGGGCAATCAGCCCCAGCATTTT. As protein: CASIPGQGNQPQHF.

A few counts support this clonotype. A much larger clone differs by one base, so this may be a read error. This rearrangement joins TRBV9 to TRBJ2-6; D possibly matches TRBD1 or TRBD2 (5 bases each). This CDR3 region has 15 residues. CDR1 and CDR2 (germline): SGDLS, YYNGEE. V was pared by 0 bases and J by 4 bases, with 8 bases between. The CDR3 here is CASSVEGTGANVLTF. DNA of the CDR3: TGTGCCAGCAGCGTAGAGGGGACCGGGGCCAACGTCCTGACTTTC.

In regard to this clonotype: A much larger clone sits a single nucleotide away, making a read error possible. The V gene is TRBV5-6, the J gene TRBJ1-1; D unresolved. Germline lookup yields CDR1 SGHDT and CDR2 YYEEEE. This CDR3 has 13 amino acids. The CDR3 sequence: CARSVWGGTEAFF. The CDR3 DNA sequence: TGTGCCCGCAGCGTTTGGGGAGGCACTGAAGCTTTCTTT.

CDR3 region: CASGPGGQGYTF. The CDR3 region has the DNA TGTGCCAGCGGCCCTGGAGGGCAAGGCTACACCTTC. The chain couples TRBV12-3 or TRBV12-4 to TRBJ1-2; D unclear. This CDR3 has 12 residues. V was trimmed by 8 bases and J by 8 bases, leaving 15 bases between them.

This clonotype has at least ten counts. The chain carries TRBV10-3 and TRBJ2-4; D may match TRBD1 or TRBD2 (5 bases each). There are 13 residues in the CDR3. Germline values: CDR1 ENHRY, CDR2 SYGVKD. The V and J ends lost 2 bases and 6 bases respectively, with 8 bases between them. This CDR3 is CAISEGTTNIQYF. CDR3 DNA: TGTGCCATCAGTGAGGGGACCACAAACATTCAGTACTTC.

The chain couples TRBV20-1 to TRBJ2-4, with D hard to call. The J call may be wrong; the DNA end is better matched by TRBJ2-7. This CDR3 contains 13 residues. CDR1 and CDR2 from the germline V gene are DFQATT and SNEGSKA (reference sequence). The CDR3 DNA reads TGCAGTGCTAGTGAGGCTGCCGGCTACGAGCAGTACTTC. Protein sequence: CSASEAAGYEQYF.

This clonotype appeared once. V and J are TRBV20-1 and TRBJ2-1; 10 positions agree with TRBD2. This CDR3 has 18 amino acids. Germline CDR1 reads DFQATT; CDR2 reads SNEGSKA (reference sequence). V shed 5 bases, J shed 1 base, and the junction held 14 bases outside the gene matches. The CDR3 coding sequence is TGCAGTGCTCTTCCTTCTAGCGGGGGAACCCTATCCTACAATGAGCAGTTCTTC. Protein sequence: CSALPSSGGTLSYNEQFF.

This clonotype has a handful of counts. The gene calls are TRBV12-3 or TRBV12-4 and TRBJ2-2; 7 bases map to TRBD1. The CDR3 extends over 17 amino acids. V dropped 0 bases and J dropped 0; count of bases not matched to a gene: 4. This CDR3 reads CASSLARGGANTGELFF. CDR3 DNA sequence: TGTGCCAGCAGTTTAGCGCGAGGGGGCGCGAACACCGGGGAGCTGTTTTTT.

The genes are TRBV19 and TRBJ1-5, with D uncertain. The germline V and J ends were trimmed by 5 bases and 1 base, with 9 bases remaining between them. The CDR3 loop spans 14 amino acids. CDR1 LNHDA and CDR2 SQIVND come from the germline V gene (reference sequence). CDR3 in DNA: TGTGCCAGTAGTTCCGGGAAGAGCAATCAGCCCCAGCATTTT. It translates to CASSSGKSNQPQHF. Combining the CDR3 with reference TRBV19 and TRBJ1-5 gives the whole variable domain DGGITQSPKYLFRKEGQNVTLSCEQNLNHDAMYWYRQDPGQGLRLIYYSQIVNDFQKGDIAEGYSVSREKKESFPLTVTSAQKNPTAFYLCASSSGKSNQPQHFGDGTRLSIL.

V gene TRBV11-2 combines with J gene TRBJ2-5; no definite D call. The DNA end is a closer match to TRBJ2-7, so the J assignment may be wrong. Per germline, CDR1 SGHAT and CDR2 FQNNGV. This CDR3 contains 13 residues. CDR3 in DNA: TGTGCCAGCAGCTTAGGCCTAATGAACGAGCAGTACTTC. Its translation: CASSLGLMNEQYF.

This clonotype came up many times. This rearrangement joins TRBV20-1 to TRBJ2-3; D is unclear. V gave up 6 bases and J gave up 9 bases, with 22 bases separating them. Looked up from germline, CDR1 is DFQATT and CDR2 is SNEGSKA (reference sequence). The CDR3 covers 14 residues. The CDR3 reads CSAALDMGQDTQYF. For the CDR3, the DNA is TGCAGTGCCGCGCTAGATATGGGCCAGGACACGCAGTATTTT.

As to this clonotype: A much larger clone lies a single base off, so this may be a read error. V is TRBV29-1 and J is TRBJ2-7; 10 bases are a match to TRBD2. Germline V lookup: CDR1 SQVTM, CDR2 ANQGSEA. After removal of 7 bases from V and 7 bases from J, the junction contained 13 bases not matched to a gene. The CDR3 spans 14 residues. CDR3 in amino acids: CSAREREGLYEQYF. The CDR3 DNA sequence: TGCAGCGCGCGGGAGCGGGAGGGCCTCTATGAGCAGTACTTC.

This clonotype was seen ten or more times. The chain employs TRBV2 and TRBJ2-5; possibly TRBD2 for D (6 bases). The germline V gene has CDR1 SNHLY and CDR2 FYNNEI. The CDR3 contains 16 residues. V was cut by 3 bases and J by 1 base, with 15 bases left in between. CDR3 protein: CASSEGGVRAQETQYF. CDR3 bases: TGTGCCAGCAGTGAGGGGGGAGTAAGGGCCCAAGAGACCCAGTACTTC.

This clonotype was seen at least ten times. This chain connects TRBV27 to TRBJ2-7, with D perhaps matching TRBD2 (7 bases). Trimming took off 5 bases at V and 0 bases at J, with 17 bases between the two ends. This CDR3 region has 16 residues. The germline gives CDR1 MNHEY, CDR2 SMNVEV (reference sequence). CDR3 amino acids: CASSPTGGFSSYEQYF. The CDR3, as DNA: TGTGCCAGCAGTCCTACGGGGGGCTTTTCCTCCTACGAGCAGTACTTC.

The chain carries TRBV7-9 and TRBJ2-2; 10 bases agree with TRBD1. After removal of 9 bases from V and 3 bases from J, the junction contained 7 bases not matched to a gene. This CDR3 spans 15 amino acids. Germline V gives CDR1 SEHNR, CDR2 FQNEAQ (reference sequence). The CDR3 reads CARTTGTGDTGELFF. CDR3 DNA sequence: TGTGCCAGAACTACCGGGACAGGGGACACCGGGGAGCTGTTTTTT.

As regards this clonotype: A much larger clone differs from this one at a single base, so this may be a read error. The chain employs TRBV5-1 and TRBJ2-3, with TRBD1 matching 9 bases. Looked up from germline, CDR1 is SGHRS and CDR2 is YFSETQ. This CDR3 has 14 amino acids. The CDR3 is CARSLDRGRDTQYF. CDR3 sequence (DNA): TGCGCCCGCAGCTTGGACAGGGGCCGGGATACGCAGTATTTT.

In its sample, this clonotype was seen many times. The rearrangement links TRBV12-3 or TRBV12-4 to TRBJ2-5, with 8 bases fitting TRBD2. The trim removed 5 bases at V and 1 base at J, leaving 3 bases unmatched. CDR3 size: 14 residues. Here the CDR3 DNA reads TGTGCCAGCAGTGCACTAGCGGTCCAAGAGACCCAGTACTTC. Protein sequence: CASSALAVQETQYF.

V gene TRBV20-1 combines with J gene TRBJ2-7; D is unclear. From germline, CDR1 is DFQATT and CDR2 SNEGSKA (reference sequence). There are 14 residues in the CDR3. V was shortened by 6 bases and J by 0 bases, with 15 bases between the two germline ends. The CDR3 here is CSAPRVSSSYEQYF. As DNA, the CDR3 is TGCAGTGCCCCCCGGGTTTCGAGCTCCTACGAGCAGTACTTC.